This T cell receptor beta chain was found in a study of beta chain features in type 1 diabetes. Findings and caveats of the study: Compared with healthy donors, patients appeared to share more similar naive, central memory and regulatory TCRB repertoires.

CDR3 length equals 15 residues. Germline trimming cut 5 bases from V and 4 bases from J; bases unmatched to any gene: 6. From germline, CDR1 is LNHDA and CDR2 SQIVND (reference sequence). This clone was recorded once. Its cognate antigen is unknown. All of the isolated RNA was reverse transcribed, so expressed TCRB transcripts were sequenced. The assay was immunoSEQ multiplex PCR, and TCRdb's table has in-frame clones only and misses some. The sample yields 850,000 to 900,000 clones, roughly 15% seen once. The TCR originated in a woman under 30 in good health. The sequenced sample consisted of naive CD4+ T cells from blood. This chain links TRBV19 with TRBJ1-5, with TRBD1 matching 9 bases. The DNA for the CDR3 is TGTGCCAGTAGTCTCACGACAGGGGGGAATCAGCCCCAGCATTTT. Translating gives CASSLTTGGNQPQHF.